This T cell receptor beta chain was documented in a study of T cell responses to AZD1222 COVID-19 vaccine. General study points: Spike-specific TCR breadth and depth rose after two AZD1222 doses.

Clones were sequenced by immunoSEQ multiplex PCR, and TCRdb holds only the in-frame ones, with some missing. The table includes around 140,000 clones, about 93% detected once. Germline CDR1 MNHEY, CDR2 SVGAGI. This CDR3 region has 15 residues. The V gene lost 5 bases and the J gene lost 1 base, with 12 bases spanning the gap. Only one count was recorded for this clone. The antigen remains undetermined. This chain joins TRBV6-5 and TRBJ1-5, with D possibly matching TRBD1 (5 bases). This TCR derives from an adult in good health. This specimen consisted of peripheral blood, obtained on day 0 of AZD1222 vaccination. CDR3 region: CASSPRQRSNQPQHF. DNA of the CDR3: TGTGCCAGCAGTCCGAGACAGAGGAGCAATCAGCCCCAGCATTTT.